The 21 T cell receptor beta chains given below trace back to one sample, sequenced in a study of T cell clonality in common variable immunodeficiency. Study-wide results and caveats: Common variable immunodeficiency TCR beta sequences reportedly had fewer deletions and N-nucleotide insertions.

Their antigens are not known. Profiling relied on immunoSEQ multiplex PCR, and the TCRdb table lists in-frame clones only, not all of them. There are about 33,000 clones in the sample, none observed a single time. Sequenced sample: peripheral blood mononuclear cells. These receptors were obtained from a human donor with common variable immunodeficiency.

Comment on this clone: The read ends 3 residues shy of where the CDR3 ends; the end is completed using the germline J gene. The chain recombines TRBV5-1 with TRBJ2-7, with TRBD1 as a possible D gene (6 bases). From germline, CDR1 is SGHRS and CDR2 YFSETQ. The CDR3 runs to 14 residues. Trimming left V 2 bases short and J 3 bases short, with 12 bases between. The CDR3: CASSFSRGGYEQYF. The CDR3 DNA, read in part, is TGCGCCAGCAGCTTTTCAAGAGGGGGCTACGAG. The full variable domain, in which reference TRBV5-1 and TRBJ2-7 provide the parts outside the CDR3, is KAGVTQTPRYLIKTRGQQVTLSCSPISGHRSVSWYQQTPGQGLQFLFEYFSETQRNKGNFPGRFSGRQFSNSRSEMNVSTLELGDSALYLCASSFSRGGYEQYFGPGTRLTVT.

This clone was observed many times. The read finishes 3 residues shy of the CDR3 end, and the germline J gene is used to complete it. The gene calls are TRBV30 and TRBJ1-1; 9 bases agree with TRBD1. The length of the CDR3 is 13 residues. CDR1 and CDR2 from the germline V gene are GTSNPN and SVGIG (reference sequence). The CDR3 here is CAWRKPDRGDAFF. CDR3 bases read: TGTGCCTGGAGAAAACCTGACAGGGGGGAC.

This clone was seen repeatedly, ten times or more. The read terminates 3 residues before the CDR3 end, so the remaining end is supplied by the germline J gene. V is TRBV30 and J is TRBJ2-3; possible D gene TRBD2, 6 bases. This CDR3 has 12 residues. Between the trimmed V and J ends, which lost 3 bases and 3 bases, there was a span of 7 bases. Germline V lookup: CDR1 GTSNPN, CDR2 SVGIG (reference sequence). CDR3 bases read: TGTGCCTGGAGGGGGGGAACAGATACG. Amino acids: CAWRGGTDT. Given in full, the CDR3 is CAWRGGTDTQYF.

This clone was detected ten times or more. The read ends 3 residues before the CDR3 terminus; that terminus is restored from the germline J gene. The chain employs TRBV20-1 and TRBJ2-3; D gene unclear. CDR3 length: 16 residues. With 6 bases removed from V and 0 bases from J, the gap between germline ends came to 19 bases. Germline lookup yields CDR1 DFQATT and CDR2 SNEGSKA (reference sequence). CDR3 loop: CSAPNLAASSTDTQYF. The CDR3 DNA, read in part, is TGCAGTGCCCCAAATCTTGCGGCCTCTAGCACAGATACG.

This clone was recorded many times. Read sequence stops 3 residues before the CDR3 end, and the germline J gene provides the missing end. This chain joins TRBV20-1 and TRBJ2-4; 9 nucleotides agree with TRBD2. The ends lost 4 bases at V and 0 bases at J; junction bases unmatched: 4. CDR1 and CDR2 (germline): DFQATT, SNEGSKA (reference sequence). The CDR3 runs 15 residues. The CDR3 bases that were read are TGCAGTGCTATGTTAGCGGGAGTAGCCAAAAACATT. The encoded protein is CSAMLAGVAKNI. The complete CDR3 reads CSAMLAGVAKNIQYF.

This clone was seen a few times. Sequencing ends 3 residues short of the CDR3 end; the germline J gene provides the rest. The chain links TRBV19 to TRBJ1-5, with 10 bases matching TRBD1. V was pared by 6 bases and J by 4 bases, with 6 bases of the junction left unmatched. The CDR3 length is 15 residues. Germline V gives CDR1 LNHDA, CDR2 SQIVND (reference sequence). Partial CDR3 DNA: TGTGCCAGTAGGCCGGGACAGGGGTGGAATCAGCCC. Translation gives CASRPGQGWNQP. The entire CDR3 is CASRPGQGWNQPQHF.

About this clone itself: The CDR3 extends 3 residues past the end of the read, so its final part is completed from the germline J gene. The gene calls are TRBV7-2 and TRBJ1-6, with D tentatively TRBD1 (5 bases). Trimming pared 0 bases from V and 7 bases from J, leaving 19 bases between. CDR1 SGHTA and CDR2 FQGNSA come from the germline V gene. The CDR3 covers 18 residues. CDR3 sequence: CASSLAAGKGMRNSPLHF. The CDR3 DNA, read in part, is TGTGCCAGCAGCTTAGCCGCAGGGAAGGGGATGAGGAATTCACCC. Variable domain in full (rest from reference TRBV7-2 and TRBJ1-6): GAGVSQSPSNKVTEKGKDVELRCDPISGHTALYWYRQSLGQGLEFLIYFQGNSAPDKSGLPSDRFSAERTGGSVSTLTIQRTQQEDSAVYLCASSLAAGKGMRNSPLHFGNGTRLTVT.

This clone has more than one count but fewer than ten. The DNA ends 3 residues before the CDR3 does, and the rest of the CDR3 is filled in from the germline J gene. The rearrangement joins TRBV19 to TRBJ1-5, with TRBD1 identical over 9 bases. V lost 6 bases to trimming and J lost 0 bases; unmatched junction nucleotides: 9. The CDR3 length is 17 residues. CDR1 and CDR2 (germline): LNHDA, SQIVND (reference sequence). The CDR3 sequence is CASRTTGGADSNQPQHF. The covered CDR3 bases are TGTGCCAGTAGAACAACAGGGGGCGCGGATAGCAATCAGCCC.

This clone was seen at least ten times. The read ends 3 residues shy of where the CDR3 ends; the end is completed using the germline J gene. The chain carries TRBV5-1 and TRBJ1-3; D gene uncertain. Deletions cut 4 bases from V and 4 bases from J, with 12 bases between. The CDR3 runs to 14 residues. The germline V gene has CDR1 SGHRS and CDR2 YFSETQ. The sequenced CDR3 bases are TGCGCCAGCAGCGCCTCAGGAGAAGGAAACACC. Translating it yields CASSASGEGNT. The CDR3 in full is CASSASGEGNTIYF. Based on the CDR3 plus reference TRBV5-1 and TRBJ1-3, the full variable domain is KAGVTQTPRYLIKTRGQQVTLSCSPISGHRSVSWYQQTPGQGLQFLFEYFSETQRNKGNFPGRFSGRQFSNSRSEMNVSTLELGDSALYLCASSASGEGNTIYFGEGSWLTVV.

This clone was seen ten or more times. The sequenced fragment ends 3 residues before the CDR3 boundary, so the rest is inferred from the germline J gene. J is TRBJ1-1 and V is TRBV5-6, with D possibly being TRBD1 (5 bases). CDR3 length: 14 amino acids. V lost 2 bases, J lost 4 bases, and 12 bases lay in between. The germline CDR1 and CDR2 sequences are SGHDT and YYEEEE. CDR3 loop: CASSFGPGGTEAFF. The part of the CDR3 DNA that was read is TGTGCCAGCAGCTTCGGTCCCGGGGGCACTGAA.

Only a few counts were recorded for this clone. One end of the junction does not line up with germline, which may come from a read error. The read ends 3 residues before the CDR3 terminus; that terminus is restored from the germline J gene. V and J are TRBV19 and TRBJ1-5; D possibly corresponds to TRBD1 (5 bases). From germline, CDR1 is LNHDA and CDR2 SQIVND (reference sequence). The length of the CDR3 is 16 residues. The DNA read from the CDR3 is TGTGCCAGTAGTCCCCGTTTGGGGCCGGGCAAGCAGCCC. Protein sequence: CASSPRLGPGKQP. The whole CDR3 protein is CASSPRLGPGKQPQHF.

This clone occurred many times. The read terminates 3 residues before the CDR3 end, so the remaining end is supplied by the germline J gene. This rearrangement joins TRBV20-1 to TRBJ1-5; D is unresolved. Trimming took 3 bases from V and 4 from J, leaving 10 bases between them. CDR3 size: 13 residues. Germline loops: CDR1 DFQATT, CDR2 SNEGSKA (reference sequence). CDR3 bases read: TGCAGTGCTAGCATCCACAGTAATCAGCCC. Protein: CSASIHSNQP. In full, the CDR3 reads CSASIHSNQPQHF.

This clone was observed many times. CDR3 loop: CAWSAGGDQPQHF. The covered CDR3 bases are TGTGCCTGGAGCGCAGGGGGAGATCAGCCC. The chain recombines TRBV30 with TRBJ1-5, with TRBD1 identical over 7 bases. With the read ending 3 residues before the CDR3 end, the germline J gene is used to fill in that end. V lost 3 bases and J lost 5; bases outside the gene matches: 4. From germline, CDR1 is GTSNPN and CDR2 SVGIG (reference sequence). This CDR3 spans 13 amino acids. The complete variable domain, with remaining parts taken from reference TRBV30 and TRBJ1-5, reads SQTIHQWPATLVQPVGSPLSLECTVEGTSNPNLYWYRQAAGRGLQLLFYSVGIGQISSEVPQNLSASRPQDRQFILSSKKLLLSDSGFYLCAWSAGGDQPQHFGDGTRLSIL.

Points on this clone: The CDR3 end falls 3 residues outside the read, so it is completed with the germline J gene. The chain has TRBV10-2 and TRBJ2-3; 7 positions match TRBD1. CDR1 is WSHSY, CDR2 SAAADI, per germline. Trimming at V came to 6 bases and at J to 3 bases, leaving 6 bases not matched to a gene. This CDR3 region has 14 residues. Incomplete CDR3 DNA: TGCGCCAGCAGACAGGGGCTTGGGACAGATACG. This sequence encodes CASRQGLGTDT. The whole CDR3 protein is CASRQGLGTDTQYF.

Many counts were recorded for this clone. With the read ending 3 residues before the CDR3 end, the germline J gene is used to fill in that end. V and J are TRBV2 and TRBJ1-5; D ambiguous. The germline gives CDR1 SNHLY, CDR2 FYNNEI. V was cut by 2 bases and J by 4 bases, with 12 bases left in between. This CDR3 has 15 amino acids. This CDR3 reads CASSERRARNQPQHF. CDR3 DNA, as far as it was read: TGTGCCAGCAGTGAAAGGAGGGCCAGGAATCAGCCC.

Details on this clone: The CDR3 extends 3 residues past the end of the read, so its final part is completed from the germline J gene. The rearrangement joins TRBV19 to TRBJ1-2; 10 positions match TRBD1. The CDR3 spans 15 residues. Losses at the gene ends were 4 bases for V and 2 bases for J; bases not matched to a gene: 4. Germline CDR1 reads LNHDA; CDR2 reads SQIVND (reference sequence). The CDR3: CASSTPGQGNYGYTF. CDR3 DNA (partial): TGTGCCAGTAGTACCCCGGGACAGGGGAACTATGGC.

This clone was observed many times. The missing CDR3 end, 3 residues past where the read stops, is filled in from the germline J gene. The chain combines TRBV2 with TRBJ1-4, with a possible D match to TRBD1 (5 bases). Germline lookup yields CDR1 SNHLY and CDR2 FYNNEI. Deletions cut 3 bases from V and 8 bases from J, with 10 bases between. The CDR3 totals 13 residues. This chain's CDR3 is CASSEDRGEKLFF. The part of the CDR3 DNA that was read is TGTGCCAGCAGTGAGGATAGGGGCGAAAAA.

In this sample, this clone turned up many times. The read is 3 residues too short to cover the CDR3 end, so that end is filled in from the germline J gene. The rearrangement uses TRBV29-1 and TRBJ1-2; 12 bases line up with TRBD1. CDR1 SQVTM and CDR2 ANQGSEA come from the germline V gene. With 3 bases clipped from V and 6 bases from J, the junction kept 5 bases outside the gene matches. This CDR3 region has 14 residues. The sequenced CDR3 bases are TGCAGCGTTGATACGGGACAGGGGGCGAATGGC. This translates into CSVDTGQGANG. The full CDR3 reads CSVDTGQGANGYTF.

This clone was seen repeatedly, ten times or more. The observed sequence ends 3 residues before the CDR3 terminus, with the missing tail filled in from the germline J gene. The V call is TRBV19, the J call TRBJ2-3; 13 nucleotides line up with TRBD2. Germline values: CDR1 LNHDA, CDR2 SQIVND (reference sequence). V lost 4 bases, J lost 5 bases, and 6 bases stayed unmatched. The CDR3 extends over 16 amino acids. The CDR3 here is CASSRGTSGAGDTQYF. CDR3 DNA (partial): TGTGCCAGTAGTAGAGGGACTAGCGGGGCCGGAGATACG.

As regards this clone: The read gets to within 3 residues of the CDR3 end, and the germline J gene fills in the rest. The V and J genes are TRBV2 and TRBJ2-7; perhaps TRBD1 as D (6 bases). This CDR3 has 13 amino acids. Germline CDR1 SNHLY, CDR2 FYNNEI. The germline V and J ends were trimmed by 4 bases and 4 bases, with 11 bases remaining between them. The sequenced CDR3 bases are TGTGCCAGCAGTGGGCAGGGGACATACGAG. This translates into CASSGQGTYE. The full-length CDR3 reads as CASSGQGTYEQYF. The whole variable domain, remainder taken from reference TRBV2 and TRBJ2-7, is EPEVTQTPSHQVTQMGQEVILRCVPISNHLYFYWYRQILGQKVEFLVSFYNNEISEKSEIFDDQFSVERPDGSNFTLKIRSTKLEDSAMYFCASSGQGTYEQYFGPGTRLTVT.

This clone occurred many times. The read terminates 3 residues before the CDR3 end, so the remaining end is supplied by the germline J gene. V gene TRBV2 combines with J gene TRBJ2-7; 7 nucleotides align to TRBD2. The J segment lost 3 bases and the V segment lost 6 bases, leaving 11 bases of the junction unmatched. CDR3 length: 15 amino acids. Germline values: CDR1 SNHLY, CDR2 FYNNEI. Partial CDR3 DNA: TGTGCCAGCAGCATTCCGGGACCGGGGGGCTACGAG. Protein sequence: CASSIPGPGGYE. The whole CDR3 protein is CASSIPGPGGYEQYF. Combining the CDR3 with reference TRBV2 and TRBJ2-7 gives the whole variable domain EPEVTQTPSHQVTQMGQEVILRCVPISNHLYFYWYRQILGQKVEFLVSFYNNEISEKSEIFDDQFSVERPDGSNFTLKIRSTKLEDSAMYFCASSIPGPGGYEQYFGPGTRLTVT.